The rows below give T cell receptor beta chains drawn from one sample of a study of CD8 T cells in ankylosing spondylitis. TCRdb recomputed calls from the 5' RACE reads with MiXCR, one row per CDR3 protein. The table records some 100,000 distinct CDR3 sequences, roughly 10% of them present only once. What was sequenced was blood, either unsorted or a sorted T cell fraction (not recorded which). These receptors were taken from a male donor with ankylosing spondylitis. Each CDR3 is given with its conserved first and last residue. The D gene is left open where the match is weak. The size field is filled for only some rows; it gives once, few, many or a size class.

D	V	J	size	DNA	CDR3
.	TRBV6-1	TRBJ2-3	few	TGTGCCAGCAGGGGTTCGGGGGAGACAGATACGCAGTATTTT	CASRGSGETDTQYF
TRBD2	TRBV15	TRBJ2-2	many	TGTGCCACCAGCAGGGGACTACACACCGGGGAGCTGTTTTTT	CATSRGLHTGELFF
.	TRBV15	TRBJ1-5	.	TGTGCCACCAGCAGTCGAGGCGTCGGCAATCAGCCCCAGCATTTT	CATSSRGVGNQPQHF
TRBD1	TRBV6-2/TRBV6-3	TRBJ1-2	few	TGTGCCAGCAGTTACTATCCGACAGGGAAGCACGGCTACACCTTC	CASSYYPTGKHGYTF
.	TRBV14	TRBJ1-1	few	TGTGCCAGCAGCCAAGATGGGGGTGGTGTAGTGAACACTGAAGCTTTCTTT	CASSQDGGGVVNTEAFF
TRBD1	TRBV10-1	TRBJ1-4	.	TGCGCCAGCAGTGAGTCGACAGGGGGAGAGGAAAAACTGTTTTTT	CASSESTGGEEKLFF
TRBD1	TRBV3-1	TRBJ1-2	.	TGTGCCAGCAGGTTAACCCGGGACAGCAGCCCCTATGGCTACACCTTC	CASRLTRDSSPYGYTF
.	TRBV25-1	TRBJ2-5	few	TGTGCCAGCAGTGATATTAGGGCGGAGACCCAGTACTTC	CASSDIRAETQYF
TRBD2	TRBV7-8	TRBJ2-1	many	TGTGCCAGCAGCCCGGGACTAGCGGGAGGGGATGAGCAGTTCTTC	CASSPGLAGGDEQFF
.	TRBV27	TRBJ1-5	few	TGTGCCAGCAGTTCGAACCCGTCAAGTTATAGCAATCAGCCCCAGCATTTT	CASSSNPSSYSNQPQHF
.	TRBV7-6	TRBJ1-2	.	TGTGCCAGCAGCCCCGGGTTGGGGGGCGGTAACTATGGCTACACCTTC	CASSPGLGGGNYGYTF
.	TRBV5-1	TRBJ1-1	.	TGCGCCAGCAGCGCGGAAGGGGGTCCCATGAACACTGAAGCTTTCTTT	CASSAEGGPMNTEAFF
.	TRBV27	TRBJ1-2	few	TGTGCCAGCAGTCTTGGAGGACTTGGCTACACCTTC	CASSLGGLGYTF
.	TRBV4-2	TRBJ2-1	.	TGTGCCAGCAGCCAAGGAGACAATGAGCAGTTCTTC	CASSQGDNEQFF
.	TRBV9	TRBJ2-1	.	TGTGCCAGCAGCCCGCCTGGGCAGAGCTCCTACAATGAGCAGTTCTTC	CASSPPGQSSYNEQFF
.	TRBV5-6	TRBJ1-2	few	TGTGCCAGCAGCTACAGGGCGGGGGGCACTGGCTACACCTTC	CASSYRAGGTGYTF
TRBD1	TRBV18	TRBJ2-7	few	TGTGCCAGCGAGGGACAGGGGGCTTCCTACGAGCAGTACTTC	CASEGQGASYEQYF
TRBD1	TRBV7-9	TRBJ2-3	many	TGTGCCAGCAGCTTGACAGGGGGCACAGATACGCAGTATTTT	CASSLTGGTDTQYF